Listed below are T cell receptor beta chains from one sample, sequenced in a study of T cells in Graves' hyperthyroidism and ophthalmopathy. TCRdb fed the multiplex PCR reads into MiXCR, producing one record per CDR3 protein. The table has 500,000 to 650,000 distinct CDR3 sequences, 14% seen once. Material: blood. The source is a woman between 50 and 59 years old with Graves' ophthalmopathy. CDR3s include the opening cysteine and the closing phenylalanine or tryptophan. Fields, in order: V gene, J gene, D gene, clone size, CDR3 protein, CDR3 DNA. D genes are given only for firm matches. Not all rows give a size; the values are once, few, many and, for expanded clones, a class.

V: TRBV10-3
J: TRBJ1-2
D: TRBD1
size: -
CDR3: CAISRQTGTGFGGYTF
DNA: TGTGCCATCAGCAGACAAACCGGGACAGGTTTTGGCGGCTACACCTTC

V: TRBV12-3/TRBV12-4
J: TRBJ2-5
D: -
size: many
CDR3: CASSPQEWRTQYF
DNA: TGTGCCAGCAGTCCCCAAGAGTGGAGGACCCAGTACTTC

V: TRBV18
J: TRBJ2-1
D: TRBD2
size: many
CDR3: CASSPYGTSGKEFEQFF
DNA: TGTGCCAGCTCACCATACGGGACTAGCGGGAAGGAGTTTGAGCAGTTCTTC

V: TRBV9
J: TRBJ2-1
D: TRBD1
size: -
CDR3: CASSFHRGNEQFF
DNA: TGTGCCAGCAGCTTTCACAGGGGTAATGAGCAGTTCTTC

V: TRBV27
J: TRBJ2-7
D: -
size: -
CDR3: CASSLNGGFSYEQYF
DNA: TGTGCCAGCAGTTTAAACGGGGGTTTTTCCTACGAGCAGTACTTC

V: TRBV6-5
J: TRBJ1-6
D: -
size: few
CDR3: CASSYGRGYSPLHF
DNA: TGTGCCAGCAGTTACGGACGGGGGTATTCACCCCTCCACTTT

V: TRBV7-9
J: TRBJ1-1
D: -
size: many
CDR3: CASSLGGLLNTEAFF
DNA: TGTGCCAGCAGCTTAGGGGGACTTCTGAACACTGAAGCTTTCTTT

V: TRBV30
J: TRBJ1-1
D: -
size: many
CDR3: CAWTGSNTEAFF
DNA: TGTGCCTGGACAGGGTCAAACACTGAAGCTTTCTTT

V: TRBV7-8
J: TRBJ2-1
D: -
size: few
CDR3: CASNRDSRNHEQFF
DNA: TGTGCCAGCAACCGGGACTCACGAAACCATGAGCAGTTCTTC

V: TRBV4-3
J: TRBJ2-2
D: -
size: -
CDR3: CASSQGTDTGELFF
DNA: TGCGCCAGCAGCCAAGGGACAGACACCGGGGAGCTGTTTTTT

V: TRBV27
J: TRBJ1-1
D: -
size: many
CDR3: CASRDPTGYTEAFF
DNA: TGTGCCAGCAGGGATCCGACAGGTTACACTGAAGCTTTCTTT

V: TRBV28
J: TRBJ1-1
D: -
size: -
CDR3: CASSLGYQMNTEAFF
DNA: TGTGCCAGCAGTTTAGGTTACCAAATGAACACTGAAGCTTTCTTT

V: TRBV20-1
J: TRBJ1-1
D: -
size: many
CDR3: CSAIDGLNTEAFF
DNA: TGCAGTGCTATCGACGGCCTGAACACTGAAGCTTTCTTT

V: TRBV12-3/TRBV12-4
J: TRBJ2-2
D: -
size: many
CDR3: CASSLALNAPNTGELFF
DNA: TGTGCCAGCAGTTTAGCGCTAAACGCCCCGAACACCGGGGAGCTGTTTTTT

V: TRBV12-3/TRBV12-4
J: TRBJ2-1
D: -
size: many
CDR3: CASKSRVNEQFF
DNA: TGTGCCAGCAAGTCGAGGGTCAATGAGCAGTTCTTC

V: TRBV7-3
J: TRBJ2-3
D: -
size: many
CDR3: CASSFALSDTQYF
DNA: TGTGCCAGCAGCTTTGCCTTATCAGATACGCAGTATTTT

V: TRBV15
J: TRBJ1-2
D: TRBD1
size: many
CDR3: CATSKDGTGGLGYTF
DNA: TGTGCCACCAGCAAAGACGGGACAGGGGGCTTAGGCTACACCTTC

V: TRBV14
J: TRBJ2-1
D: TRBD2
size: many
CDR3: CASSQGLAGGPSEQFF
DNA: TGTGCCAGCAGCCAAGGACTAGCGGGAGGGCCTAGTGAGCAGTTCTTC

V: TRBV6-1
J: TRBJ2-7
D: -
size: few
CDR3: CASSEFKAGLSYEQYF
DNA: TGTGCCAGCAGTGAATTTAAGGCAGGTTTGTCCTACGAGCAGTACTTC

V: TRBV19
J: TRBJ2-5
D: TRBD1
size: many
CDR3: CASSMVSRGFQETQYF
DNA: TGTGCCAGTAGTATGGTATCCAGGGGGTTCCAAGAGACCCAGTACTTC

V: TRBV6-2/TRBV6-3
J: TRBJ1-5
D: -
size: -
CDR3: CASSYSWWGEGNQPQHF
DNA: TGTGCCAGCAGTTACTCTTGGTGGGGAGAGGGCAATCAGCCCCAGCATTTT

V: TRBV14
J: TRBJ1-1
D: TRBD1
size: many
CDR3: CASSPWTGSTEAFF
DNA: TGTGCCAGCAGCCCCTGGACAGGGAGCACTGAAGCTTTCTTT

V: TRBV6-2/TRBV6-3
J: TRBJ1-5
D: -
size: many
CDR3: CASSYRDNLFSNQPQHF
DNA: TGTGCCAGCAGTTACCGGGACAACCTTTTTAGCAATCAGCCCCAGCATTTT

V: TRBV29-1
J: TRBJ1-1
D: -
size: many
CDR3: CSATPRVNTEAFF
DNA: TGCAGCGCTACACCCAGAGTGAACACTGAAGCTTTCTTT

V: TRBV12-3/TRBV12-4
J: TRBJ2-4
D: TRBD1
size: many
CDR3: CASNIRGLENIQYF
DNA: TGTGCCAGCAACATCAGGGGGCTCGAAAACATTCAGTACTTC

V: TRBV2
J: TRBJ2-3
D: TRBD1
size: few
CDR3: CASSGQDTDTQYF
DNA: TGTGCCAGCAGCGGACAGGACACAGATACGCAGTATTTT

V: TRBV5-1
J: TRBJ1-1
D: -
size: many
CDR3: CASGLVQYTEAFF
DNA: TGCGCCAGCGGTCTTGTTCAGTATACTGAAGCTTTCTTT

V: TRBV27
J: TRBJ2-1
D: TRBD2
size: many
CDR3: CASNGGSSYNEQFF
DNA: TGTGCCAGCAACGGGGGGAGCTCCTACAATGAGCAGTTCTTC

V: TRBV7-9
J: TRBJ1-6
D: TRBD1
size: few
CDR3: CASSHGGQGSSYNSPLHF
DNA: TGTGCCAGCAGCCACGGAGGACAGGGGAGCTCCTATAATTCACCCCTCCACTTT

V: TRBV6-5
J: TRBJ2-3
D: TRBD2
size: -
CDR3: CASSYSTLAGRTDTQYF
DNA: TGTGCCAGCAGTTACTCAACACTAGCGGGACGCACAGATACGCAGTATTTT

V: TRBV19
J: TRBJ1-2
D: -
size: few
CDR3: CASSIGQSFGGYTF
DNA: TGTGCCAGTAGTATCGGGCAGTCCTTCGGGGGCTACACCTTC